These T cell receptor beta chains were read from a single sample in a study of monozygotic twins with inflammatory bowel disease. Each CDR3 protein gets one entry in TCRdb, which reprocessed the 5' RACE reads and gives no DNA. This sample's clone table lists about 450,000 distinct CDR3 sequences. Sequencing was performed on blood. The receptors shown here come from a human donor with ulcerative colitis or Crohn's disease, or a healthy co-twin of an affected twin (not recorded which). CDR3s include the opening cysteine and the closing phenylalanine or tryptophan.

J gene	V gene	CDR3 length	CDR3 protein
TRBJ2-7	TRBV6-5	11	CASSAMGEQYF
TRBJ2-5	TRBV6-1	16	CASSPLPGGPQETQYF
TRBJ2-7	TRBV6-5	12	CSSGSPVKEQYF
TRBJ2-4	TRBV20-1	17	CSATGTSGGAPKNIQYF
TRBJ2-7	TRBV10-3	11	CAIGVTYEQYF
TRBJ2-1	TRBV3-1	12	CASSRRDSEQFF
TRBJ1-1	TRBV29-1	13	CSVVEETDAEAFF
TRBJ2-1	TRBV7-3	12	CASSYVGGEQFF
TRBJ2-5	TRBV7-2	15	CASSLAIGYQETQYF
TRBJ2-5	TRBV4-2	11	CASSQDTTQYF
TRBJ2-7	TRBV7-2	13	CASSRPNGHEQYF
TRBJ2-5	TRBV7-7	15	CASSPTGAVGETQYF
TRBJ2-2	TRBV12-3/TRBV12-4	14	CASSLTDGNGELFF
TRBJ2-3	TRBV19	14	CASRLSPSTDTQYF
TRBJ2-3	TRBV9	13	CASSVSPRYTQYF
TRBJ2-1	TRBV20-1	16	CSANNNGLAEYNEQFF
TRBJ2-2	TRBV7-2	13	CASISGVPGELFF
TRBJ2-1	TRBV16	13	CASSQSTGQGSFF
TRBJ1-1	TRBV19	14	CASSSPQGYTEAFF
TRBJ2-1	TRBV25-1	13	CASSASGGHEQFF
TRBJ2-6	TRBV4-1	14	CASSPDRGANVLTF
TRBJ2-1	TRBV10-3	13	CAISDWKGNEQFF
TRBJ2-1	TRBV7-2	15	CASSLTSGMRNEQFF